Listed below are T cell receptor beta chains from one sample, sequenced in a study of T cell changes during pregnancy in multiple sclerosis. The table came from immunoSEQ multiplex PCR; TCRdb's copy has only in-frame clones and leaves some out. The sample consists of 100,000 or so clones, over 75% of them appearing once. The sequencing here drew on peripheral blood, taken in the second trimester of pregnancy. These receptors were collected from a female donor in good health, enrolled as a control in a pregnancy study. Each CDR3 is given with its conserved first and last residue. The order of the fields is J gene, V gene, clone size, CDR3 protein. Size is omitted from some rows. Given values are once, few, many or a class for expanded clones.

TRBJ1-2 | TRBV7-9 | - | CASSGQLNYGYTF
TRBJ2-7 | TRBV7-9 | once | CASSFPQADTSSYEQYF
TRBJ1-3 | TRBV11-2 | once | CASSLESGQRPGNTIYF
TRBJ2-1 | TRBV7-9 | once | CASSLGGMASEQFF
TRBJ1-3 | TRBV5-1 | - | CASSVDTVSGNTIYF
TRBJ1-2 | TRBV25-1 | - | CASSDSAGGGPYYGYTF
TRBJ2-2 | TRBV11-2 | - | CASSHGQGTNTGELFF
TRBJ1-1 | TRBV5-6 | - | CASSRQGMNTEAFF
TRBJ2-3 | TRBV5-1 | - | CASSSGLAGSTDTQYF
TRBJ2-5 | TRBV25-1 | once | CASSESRAWETQYF
TRBJ1-3 | TRBV28 | - | CASSPAKTGVRNTIYF
TRBJ1-6 | TRBV4-2 | - | CASSQVAGARSPLHF
TRBJ1-4 | TRBV2 | once | CASSYDRRNEKLFF
TRBJ1-2 | TRBV15 | - | CATSRDVGSPLYGYTF
TRBJ2-7 | TRBV19 | few | CASSIETGIGYEQYF
TRBJ2-3 | TRBV5-1 | - | CASSRVGGSGTDTQYF
TRBJ2-7 | TRBV30 | - | CAWTHPVENYEQYF
TRBJ2-2 | TRBV5-4 | - | CASSLTGGGPGELFF
TRBJ1-2 | TRBV4-3 | once | CASSPNRNYGYTF
TRBJ2-3 | TRBV2 | - | CASSYSGGTDTQYF
TRBJ2-1 | TRBV28 | - | CASGGLQGNEQFF
TRBJ1-5 | TRBV6-1 | - | CASSEPGGAGNQPQHF
TRBJ2-1 | TRBV10-1 | - | CASSEWLAGDNEQFF
TRBJ1-6 | TRBV7-9 | - | CASSFAGGTGPSPLHF